The 17 T cell receptor beta chains listed next were all sequenced from one sample in a study of blood T cell repertoires in COVID-19. The table came from immunoSEQ multiplex PCR; TCRdb's copy has only in-frame clones and leaves some out. The repertoire holds about 240,000 clones, with 75% to 90% as singletons. Sequencing was performed on peripheral blood. All receptors come from a man between 60 and 75 years old who had recovered from COVID-19.

This clone was observed a single time. The rearrangement joins TRBV30 to TRBJ2-1; 7 positions match TRBD1. CDR3 size: 16 residues. Unmatched junction bases numbered 15, after V lost 0 bases and J lost 10 bases. CDR1 is GTSNPN, CDR2 SVGIG, per germline (reference sequence). CDR3 region: CAWSVRQGTYISEQFF. DNA of the CDR3: TGTGCCTGGAGTGTTAGACAGGGAACCTACATTTCGGAGCAGTTCTTC.

This clone was counted a single time. The chain employs TRBV7-9 and TRBJ2-7; 7 positions match TRBD1. Germline V lookup: CDR1 SEHNR, CDR2 FQNEAQ (reference sequence). J gave up 4 bases and V 5 bases, and 17 bases lay outside the gene matches. CDR3 length: 17 residues. The CDR3 sequence: CASSPGQKTGTDYEQYV. The CDR3 region has the DNA TGTGCCAGCAGCCCCGGACAAAAAACCGGGACAGATTACGAGCAGTACGTC.

The chain uses TRBV6-5 and TRBJ2-7, with D maybe TRBD1 (6 bases). CDR1 is MNHEY, CDR2 SVGAGI, per germline. The length of the CDR3 is 13 residues. Trimming took 6 bases from V and 6 from J, leaving 15 bases between them. CDR3 sequence (DNA): TGTGCCAGCAGGGCACAGGGAAAAGGCGAGCAGTACTTC. Its protein product is CASRAQGKGEQYF.

The J gene is TRBJ2-3, the V gene TRBV4-1, with 9 bases fitting TRBD1. This CDR3 region has 20 residues. The V and J ends lost 4 bases and 1 base, in that order; junction bases with no gene match: 18. The germline gives CDR1 MGHRA, CDR2 YSYEKL. This CDR3 is CASSRKDRGQNHRRTDTQYF. The CDR3 DNA reads as TGCGCCAGCAGCCGGAAGGACAGGGGACAAAACCATCGGCGCACAGATACGCAGTATTTT.

This clone was detected only a few times. This sample includes further DNA sequences coding for the same CDR3. The chain recombines TRBV2 with TRBJ1-6, with D unclear. CDR1 is SNHLY and CDR2 is FYNNEI in the germline V gene. V was trimmed by 0 bases and J by 7 bases, leaving 7 bases between them. This CDR3 has 14 amino acids. The CDR3 sequence: CASSEARGNSPLHF. Here the CDR3 DNA reads TGTGCCAGCAGTGAAGCTCGCGGAAATTCACCCCTCCACTTT.

The chain employs TRBV5-1 and TRBJ2-1, with 9 bases fitting TRBD1. CDR1 and CDR2 (germline): SGHRS, YFSETQ. J lost 6 bases, V lost 7 bases, and 14 bases had no gene match. This CDR3 comprises 16 residues. In DNA, the CDR3 is TGCGCCAGCCAACTGACCGGGACAGGGATCCTCAATGAGCAGTTCTTC. This codes for CASQLTGTGILNEQFF.

For the CDR3, the DNA is TGCGCCAGCAGCGTAGGGACAGGGAATGGCTACACCTTC. Translated: CASSVGTGNGYTF. The chain employs TRBV5-1 and TRBJ1-2; TRBD1 aligns across 9 bases. The CDR3 totals 13 residues. CDR1 is SGHRS and CDR2 is YFSETQ in the germline V gene. V was clipped by 4 bases and J by 6 bases; unmatched bases: 4. The full variable domain, in which reference TRBV5-1 and TRBJ1-2 provide the parts outside the CDR3, is KAGVTQTPRYLIKTRGQQVTLSCSPISGHRSVSWYQQTPGQGLQFLFEYFSETQRNKGNFPGRFSGRQFSNSRSEMNVSTLELGDSALYLCASSVGTGNGYTFGSGTRLTVV.

The V call is TRBV6-5, the J call TRBJ1-2, with 9 positions matching TRBD1. Per the germline V gene, CDR1 is MNHEY and CDR2 is SVGAGI. The CDR3 has 12 residues. Losses at the gene ends were 11 bases for V and 4 bases for J; bases not matched to a gene: 5. CDR3 in amino acids: CAVSDRGYGYTF. CDR3 nucleotides: TGTGCCGTTTCGGACAGGGGCTATGGCTACACCTTC.

The rearrangement uses TRBV7-5 and TRBJ1-5; TRBD1 reflects the table's D call only, with no check against the DNA. TRBV7-5 is given as a pseudogene. CDR3 length equals 14 residues. The CDR3 loop is CARSLGQGAQPQHF. The CDR3 DNA reads as TGTGCCAGAAGCTTAGGACAGGGTGCTCAGCCCCAGCATTTT.

The V call is TRBV12-2, the J call TRBJ2-3; TRBD1 reflects the table's D call only, with no check against the DNA. TRBV12-2 is a pseudogene segment. CDR3 length: 16 amino acids. The CDR3 loop reads CASRTNRGRSTDTQYF. CDR3 in DNA: TGTGCAAGTCGCACGAACAGGGGAAGAAGCACAGATACGCAGTATTTT.

This clone was recorded a few times. The V gene is TRBV4-1, the J gene TRBJ1-5, with TRBD1 matching 10 bases. The V and J ends lost 1 base and 6 bases, in that order; junction bases with no gene match: 3. CDR3 length: 15 residues. Germline V CDR1 and CDR2: MGHRA, YSYEKL. CDR3 DNA: TGCGCCAGCAGCCAAGCGGGGACAGGGGTTCAGCCCCAGCATTTT. This sequence encodes CASSQAGTGVQPQHF.

The V and J genes are TRBV5-1 and TRBJ2-7, with TRBD1 matching 9 bases. After removal of 3 bases from V and 2 bases from J, the junction contained 6 bases not matched to a gene. Germline V lookup: CDR1 SGHRS, CDR2 YFSETQ. The CDR3 length is 15 residues. In nucleotides, the CDR3 is TGCGCCAGCAGCTGGACAGGGGTAAATCCCTACGAGCAGTACTTC. The encoded protein is CASSWTGVNPYEQYF.

The rearrangement uses TRBV12-3 or TRBV12-4 and TRBJ1-1; no reliable D call. Deletions cut 6 bases from V and 0 bases from J, with 8 bases between. This CDR3 is 13 amino acids long. CDR3: CASSLFLNTEAFF. In DNA form, the CDR3 reads TGTGCCAGCAGCTTGTTTCTGAACACTGAAGCTTTCTTT.

The V gene is TRBV30, the J gene TRBJ1-5, with 7 bases fitting TRBD1. In germline, CDR1 is GTSNPN, CDR2 SVGIG (reference sequence). The CDR3 runs 13 residues. Germline trimming cut 7 bases from V and 4 bases from J; bases unmatched to any gene: 7. CDR3 amino acids: CAFSGQTNQPQHF. The CDR3 DNA follows: TGTGCCTTTTCGGGACAGACTAATCAGCCCCAGCATTTT. Together with reference TRBV30 and TRBJ1-5, the CDR3 gives the full variable domain: SQTIHQWPATLVQPVGSPLSLECTVEGTSNPNLYWYRQAAGRGLQLLFYSVGIGQISSEVPQNLSASRPQDRQFILSSKKLLLSDSGFYLCAFSGQTNQPQHFGDGTRLSIL.

Remarks on this clone: Different DNA sequences within this sample yield the same CDR3. The chain couples TRBV9 to TRBJ2-1; TRBD2 might be the D (6 bases). The CDR3 runs 15 residues. Germline values: CDR1 SGDLS, CDR2 YYNGEE. V lost 3 bases and J lost 0, with 10 bases in between. The CDR3 DNA is TGTGCCAGCAGCGCACGGGGGAGCTCCTACAATGAGCAGTTCTTC. This encodes CASSARGSSYNEQFF.

There are a few counts of this clone. V and J are TRBV5-1 and TRBJ1-6; 10 bases map to TRBD1. Per the germline V gene, CDR1 is SGHRS and CDR2 is YFSETQ. J gave up 7 bases and V 4 bases, and 5 bases lay outside the gene matches. The CDR3 is made up of 15 amino acids. This CDR3 reads CASSHPGQGNSPLHF. CDR3 DNA: TGCGCCAGCAGCCACCCGGGACAGGGGAATTCACCCCTCCACTTT.

The V call is TRBV21-1, the J call TRBJ1-2; the D segment call TRBD1 is taken from the table without a DNA check. TRBV21-1 is tagged as a pseudogene. This CDR3 spans 16 amino acids. The CDR3 nucleotides read TGTGCCAGCAGCGAAGGAAACAGGGTAATGGGGTATGGCTACACCTTC. Amino acids: CASSEGNRVMGYGYTF.